This entry lists 26 T cell receptor beta chains sequenced from one sample in a study of human T cells and chemical hapten exposure. TCRdb used MiXCR to reprocess the RACE reads, holding one entry per CDR3 protein. The repertoire holds roughly 200,000 distinct CDR3 sequences, around 23% seen once, with 2% to 2.5% in the top ten. Indicated time point: patch test 3, about 24 weeks after DPC sensitization. Treatment specified: therapeutic diphenylcyclopropenone sensitization with weekly scalp DPC. The sequences come from whole blood, collected in connection with sensitization to the hapten diphenylcyclopropenone (DPC). These receptors all come from a woman in her thirties or forties with alopecia areata. Some clones in this sample may be carry-over from other donors' samples.

The rearrangement links TRBV27 to TRBJ1-6; 9 bases are shared with TRBD1. The CDR3 totals 15 residues. V was clipped by 6 bases and J by 7 bases; unmatched bases: 7. The germline CDR1 and CDR2 sequences are MNHEY and SMNVEV (reference sequence). In nucleotides, the CDR3 is TGTGCCAGCAGGAAACAGGGGGCGCGGAATTCACCCCTCCACTTT. Translated: CASRKQGARNSPLHF.

This clonotype was picked up a small number of times. The chain has TRBV7-2 and TRBJ2-3; TRBD2 agrees at 7 bases. CDR1 is SGHTA and CDR2 is FQGNSA in the germline V gene. The CDR3 sequence is 17 residues long. V trimming: 1 base; J trimming: 0 bases; junction bases outside the gene matches: 7. The DNA of the CDR3 is TGTGCCAGCAGCTTAGAGTTATCTAGCGGAAGCACAGATACGCAGTATTTT. Translated: CASSLELSSGSTDTQYF.

This clonotype was counted between two and nine times. In DNA form, the CDR3 reads TGTGCCAGCAGCTCCATAGCGGGAGCGGCAGATACGCAGTATTTT. Its protein product is CASSSIAGAADTQYF. V usage is TRBV7-8 and J usage is TRBJ2-3; 9 positions agree with TRBD2. CDR1 and CDR2 from the germline V gene are SGHVS and FQNEAQ. This CDR3 spans 15 amino acids. V dropped 4 bases and J dropped 4; count of bases not matched to a gene: 6.

CDR3 nucleotides: TGTGCCAGCAAATACTTCGACACTGAAGCTTTCTTT. Its protein product is CASKYFDTEAFF. The chain employs TRBV7-2 and TRBJ1-1; D is undetermined. CDR1 and CDR2 from the germline V gene are SGHTA and FQGNSA. CDR3 length: 12 amino acids. V lost 7 bases and J 3 bases, leaving 9 bases between the germline ends.

As concerns this clonotype: The conserved phenylalanine or tryptophan normally closing the CDR3 is absent here, so this likely arose from a read error. The chain carries TRBV6-5 and TRBJ2-3; D gene ambiguous. This CDR3 has 16 residues. The germline V gene has CDR1 MNHEY and CDR2 SVGAGI. The V and J ends lost 0 bases and 4 bases respectively, with 14 bases between them. CDR3 in amino acids: CASSYSGQALADTQYL. In nucleotides, the CDR3 is TGTGCCAGCAGTTACTCAGGGCAGGCCTTGGCAGATACGCAGTATTTG.

This clonotype was seen more than once but under ten times. The gene calls are TRBV3-1 and TRBJ1-6, with D possibly being TRBD1 (6 bases). Deletions cut 2 bases from V and 9 bases from J, with 20 bases between. The germline V gene encodes CDR1 LGHDT and CDR2 YNNKEL (reference sequence). This CDR3 spans 17 amino acids. CDR3 sequence: CASSQKGDGRLGSPLHF. The CDR3 bases are TGTGCCAGCAGCCAAAAGGGGGACGGGAGGTTGGGTTCACCCCTCCACTTT.

The chain combines TRBV6-5 with TRBJ1-1; no reliable D call. Germline CDR1 is MNHEY and CDR2 is SVGAGI. V was clipped by 5 bases and J by 4 bases, with 14 bases between them. The length of the CDR3 is 14 residues. The CDR3 sequence is CASSTPGMRTEAFF. The CDR3 DNA sequence: TGTGCCAGCAGTACTCCCGGAATGCGCACTGAAGCTTTCTTT.

This clonotype was counted only a few times. V usage is TRBV5-1 and J usage is TRBJ2-1, with 8 nucleotides matching TRBD2. The CDR3 totals 14 residues. The ends lost 4 bases at V and 6 bases at J; junction bases unmatched: 6. Germline loops: CDR1 SGHRS, CDR2 YFSETQ. The CDR3 region is CASSGGTRGNEQFF. CDR3 nucleotide sequence: TGCGCCAGCAGCGGAGGGACTAGGGGCAATGAGCAGTTCTTC.

This chain uses TRBV29-1 with TRBJ2-1, with 9 bases fitting TRBD2. The CDR3 spans 13 residues. The V segment lost 4 bases and the J segment 4 bases; nucleotides outside the gene matches: 2. Germline CDR1 SQVTM, CDR2 ANQGSEA. DNA for the CDR3: TGCAGCGTTGTGGGACTAGCTTACAATGAGCAGTTCTTC. As protein: CSVVGLAYNEQFF.

This clonotype was found many times. The V and J genes are TRBV5-4 and TRBJ2-7, with 8 bases that match TRBD1. V lost 0 bases to trimming and J lost 3 bases; unmatched junction nucleotides: 2. The CDR3 has 14 residues. Germline CDR1 and CDR2: SGHNT and YYREEE (reference sequence). The CDR3 loop reads CASSLGQGLYEQYF. CDR3 coding DNA: TGTGCCAGCAGCTTGGGACAGGGGCTCTACGAGCAGTACTTC.

The CDR3 region has the DNA TGTGCCAGCAGTTACCTTCCGACAGGTCCATTCTCCTACGAGCAGTACTTC. Translated, it gives CASSYLPTGPFSYEQYF. The V call is TRBV6-2 or TRBV6-3, the J call TRBJ2-7; the D gene is possibly TRBD1 (6 bases). Trimming removed 2 bases from V and 0 bases from J, with 17 bases in between. This CDR3 spans 17 amino acids. The germline CDR1 and CDR2 sequences are MNHEY and SVGEGT.

The genes are TRBV4-3 and TRBJ1-6; maybe TRBD1 (6 bases). CDR3 length equals 16 residues. Looked up from germline, CDR1 is LGHNA and CDR2 is YSLEER. V lost 0 bases and J lost 6, with 12 bases in between. CDR3 DNA sequence: TGCGCCAGCAGCCAAGATGCCGGGGGCCGTAATTCACCCCTCCACTTT. Translated, it gives CASSQDAGGRNSPLHF.

This clonotype has more than one count but fewer than ten. A junction end diverges from the germline sequence, so it may reflect a read error. V gene TRBV7-7 combines with J gene TRBJ2-5, with TRBD2 as a possible D gene (5 bases). From germline, CDR1 is SSHAT and CDR2 FNYEAQ (reference sequence). This CDR3 region has 15 residues. CDR3 amino acids: CASSLGGVSQETQYF. CDR3 in DNA: TGTGCTAGCAGCTTAGGAGGAGTCAGCCAAGAGACCCAGTACTTC.

This clonotype was recorded a few times. This chain links TRBV20-1 with TRBJ2-1; TRBD2 is a possible D gene (6 bases). V was shortened by 5 bases and J by 7 bases, with 15 bases between the two germline ends. The germline CDR1 and CDR2 sequences are DFQATT and SNEGSKA (reference sequence). This CDR3 is built from 13 residues. CDR3: CSAVLPSGNEQFF. Written as DNA, the CDR3 is TGCAGTGCTGTCCTTCCCAGCGGGAATGAGCAGTTCTTC.

This clonotype was seen a handful of times. The J gene is TRBJ2-2, the V gene TRBV6-2 or TRBV6-3; D is ambiguous. Germline-derived CDR1 and CDR2 are MNHEY and SVGEGT. This CDR3 contains 14 residues. V lost 4 bases, J lost 1 base, and 7 bases lay in between. As DNA, the CDR3 is TGTGCCAGCAGTTTCGCCTTGAACACCGGGGAGCTGTTTTTT. Its translation: CASSFALNTGELFF.

This clonotype was recorded many times. The chain is built from TRBV5-1 and TRBJ1-2; possibly TRBD1 for D (5 bases). Germline V gene data show CDR1 as SGHRS and CDR2 as YFSETQ. The V end lost 4 bases, the J end lost 0 bases, and 10 bases lay between the germline ends. The CDR3 covers 14 residues. The chain's CDR3 is CASSPGGTNYGYTF. The DNA of the CDR3 is TGCGCCAGCAGCCCTGGGGGAACTAACTATGGCTACACCTTC.

This chain joins TRBV28 and TRBJ2-7; 9 nucleotides match TRBD2. J was trimmed by 5 bases and V by 6 bases; bases with no gene match: 8. The CDR3 length is 14 residues. The germline V gene has CDR1 MDHEN and CDR2 SYDVKM. The CDR3 spells CASSLRTSVHEQYF. Here the CDR3 DNA reads TGTGCCAGCAGCCTTCGGACTAGCGTGCACGAGCAGTACTTC.

The genes are TRBV5-1 and TRBJ2-3, with D uncertain. Trimming left V 3 bases short and J 4 bases short, with 15 bases between. The CDR3 has 15 residues. Germline assignment: CDR1 SGHRS and CDR2 YFSETQ. CDR3 sequence reads: CASSSNPRQADTQYF. As DNA, the CDR3 is TGCGCCAGCAGCTCCAACCCCAGGCAGGCAGATACGCAGTATTTT. The full variable domain, with the rest looked up from reference TRBV5-1 and TRBJ2-3, is KAGVTQTPRYLIKTRGQQVTLSCSPISGHRSVSWYQQTPGQGLQFLFEYFSETQRNKGNFPGRFSGRQFSNSRSEMNVSTLELGDSALYLCASSSNPRQADTQYFGPGTRLTVL.

This clonotype showed up just a few times. This rearrangement joins TRBV4-3 to TRBJ2-7; D is undetermined. In germline, CDR1 is LGHNA, CDR2 YSLEER. This CDR3 is built from 15 residues. Deletions cut 0 bases from V and 4 bases from J, with 13 bases between. CDR3 residues: CASSQESHARYEQYF. CDR3 coding DNA: TGCGCCAGCAGCCAAGAATCCCATGCAAGGTACGAGCAGTACTTC.

The J gene is TRBJ2-1, the V gene TRBV6-1; D might be TRBD1 or TRBD2, each matching 5 bases. CDR3 length: 15 residues. Trimming took 2 bases from V and 6 from J, leaving 14 bases between them. From germline, CDR1 is MNHNS and CDR2 SASEGT. CDR3: CASSESGTVANEQFF. CDR3 nucleotides: TGTGCCAGCAGTGAATCCGGGACCGTAGCCAATGAGCAGTTCTTC.

V usage is TRBV3-1 and J usage is TRBJ2-3, with D possibly being TRBD2 (5 bases). V lost 2 bases and J 1 base, leaving 13 bases between the germline ends. The CDR3 sequence is 16 residues long. The V gene's germline CDR1 is LGHDT and CDR2 YNNKEL (reference sequence). The CDR3 loop reads CASSQMMTGGTDTQYF. DNA for the CDR3: TGTGCCAGCAGCCAAATGATGACCGGGGGCACAGATACGCAGTATTTT.

This clonotype was observed a few times. Written as DNA, the CDR3 is TGCAGCGTTGAACGGACAGGATCCCCCTATGGCTACACCTTC. Translation gives CSVERTGSPYGYTF. This sequence joins TRBV29-1 and TRBJ1-2; TRBD1 aligns across 7 bases. The germline V gene encodes CDR1 SQVTM and CDR2 ANQGSEA. The CDR3 is made up of 14 amino acids. V lost 2 bases, J lost 4 bases, and 7 bases stayed unmatched.

This chain uses TRBV14 with TRBJ2-3; TRBD2 matches at 10 bases. The germline V gene has CDR1 SGHDN and CDR2 FVKESK. The V gene end was trimmed by 4 bases and the J gene end by 1 base; junction bases not matched to a gene: 5. CDR3 length: 16 residues. CDR3 loop: CASSLVAGGRTDTQYF. The DNA of the CDR3 is TGTGCCAGCAGCCTTGTAGCGGGAGGCCGCACAGATACGCAGTATTTT.

CDR3 in amino acids: CASSVSTSGEQYF. CDR3 nucleotides: TGTGCCAGCAGTGTATCCACTAGCGGTGAGCAGTACTTC. V usage is TRBV12-3 or TRBV12-4 and J usage is TRBJ2-7; 8 bases are shared with TRBD2. Trimming cost V 5 bases and J 7 bases; bases outside gene matches: 7. The length of the CDR3 is 13 residues.

This clonotype was seen more than once but under ten times. The V gene is TRBV29-1, the J gene TRBJ2-7, with TRBD2 identical over 8 bases. Germline-derived CDR1 and CDR2 are SQVTM and ANQGSEA. CDR3 size: 12 residues. Unmatched junction bases numbered 5, after V lost 6 bases and J lost 4 bases. CDR3 DNA sequence: TGCAGCGTGCTGACTAGCGAGTACGAGCAGTACTTC. Translating it yields CSVLTSEYEQYF.

This clonotype showed up just a few times. The genes are TRBV20-1 and TRBJ2-3; D not resolved. Germline CDR1 DFQATT, CDR2 SNEGSKA (reference sequence). The ends were cut back, 4 bases at V and 2 bases at J, with 10 bases in the middle. CDR3 length: 13 residues. CDR3 sequence (DNA): TGCAGTGCTAAGAAGGGAAACACAGATACGCAGTATTTT. Protein product: CSAKKGNTDTQYF.